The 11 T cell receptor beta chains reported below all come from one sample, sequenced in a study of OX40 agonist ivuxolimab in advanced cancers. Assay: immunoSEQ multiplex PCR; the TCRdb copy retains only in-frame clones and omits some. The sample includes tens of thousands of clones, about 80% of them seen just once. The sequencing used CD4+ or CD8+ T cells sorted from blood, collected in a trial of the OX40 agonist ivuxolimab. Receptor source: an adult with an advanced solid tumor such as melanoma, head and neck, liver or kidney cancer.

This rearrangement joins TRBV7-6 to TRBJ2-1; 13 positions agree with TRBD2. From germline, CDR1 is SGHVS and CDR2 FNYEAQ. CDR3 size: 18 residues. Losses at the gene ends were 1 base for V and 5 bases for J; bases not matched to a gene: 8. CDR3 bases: TGTGCCAGCAGCTTAGGGACCCCGGGACTAGCGGGGAACAATGAGCAGTTCTTC. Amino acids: CASSLGTPGLAGNNEQFF.

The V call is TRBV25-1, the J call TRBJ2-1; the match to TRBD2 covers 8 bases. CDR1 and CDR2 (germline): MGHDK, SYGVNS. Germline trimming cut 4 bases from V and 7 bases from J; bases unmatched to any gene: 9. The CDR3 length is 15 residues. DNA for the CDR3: TGTGCCAGCAGTGTCACGGGGGGGCGTAGAAATGAGCAGTTCTTC. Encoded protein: CASSVTGGRRNEQFF.

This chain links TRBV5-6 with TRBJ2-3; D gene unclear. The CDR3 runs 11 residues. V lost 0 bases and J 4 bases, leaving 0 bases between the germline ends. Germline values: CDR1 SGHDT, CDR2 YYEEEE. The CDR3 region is CASSLADTQYF. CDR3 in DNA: TGTGCCAGCAGCTTGGCAGATACGCAGTATTTT.

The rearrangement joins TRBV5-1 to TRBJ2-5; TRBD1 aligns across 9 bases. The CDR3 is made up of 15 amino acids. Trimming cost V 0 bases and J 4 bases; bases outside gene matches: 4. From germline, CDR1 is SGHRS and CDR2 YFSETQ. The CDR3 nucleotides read TGCGCCAGCAGCTTGGGAGCGACAGGGGGAGAGACCCAGTACTTC. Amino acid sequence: CASSLGATGGETQYF.

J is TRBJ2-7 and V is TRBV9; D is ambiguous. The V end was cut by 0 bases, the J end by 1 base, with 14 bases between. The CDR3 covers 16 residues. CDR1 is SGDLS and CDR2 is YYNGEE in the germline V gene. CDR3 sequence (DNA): TGTGCCAGCAGCGTAGTCTGCTGGGTACAGTCCTACGAGCAGTACTTC. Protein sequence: CASSVVCWVQSYEQYF.

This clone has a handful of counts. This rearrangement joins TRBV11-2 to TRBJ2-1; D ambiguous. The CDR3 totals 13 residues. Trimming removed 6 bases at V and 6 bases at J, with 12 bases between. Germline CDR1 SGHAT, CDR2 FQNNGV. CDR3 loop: CASSLALPNEQFF. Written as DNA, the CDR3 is TGTGCCAGCAGTTTGGCCCTCCCCAATGAGCAGTTCTTC.

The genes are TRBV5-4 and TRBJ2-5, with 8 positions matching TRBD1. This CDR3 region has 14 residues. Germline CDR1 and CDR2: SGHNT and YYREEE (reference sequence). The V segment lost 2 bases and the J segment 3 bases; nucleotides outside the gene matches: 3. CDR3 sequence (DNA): TGTGCCAGCAGCTTCATGGACAGGGAAGAGACCCAGTACTTC. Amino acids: CASSFMDREETQYF.

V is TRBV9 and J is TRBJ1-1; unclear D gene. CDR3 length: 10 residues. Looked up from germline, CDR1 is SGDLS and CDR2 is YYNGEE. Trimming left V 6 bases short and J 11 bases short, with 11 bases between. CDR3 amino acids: CASTLPLAFF. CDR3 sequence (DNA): TGTGCCAGCACCCTTCCGCTTGCTTTCTTT. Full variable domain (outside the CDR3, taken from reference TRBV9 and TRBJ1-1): DSGVTQTPKHLITATGQRVTLRCSPRSGDLSVYWYQQSLDQGLQFLIQYYNGEERAKGNILERFSAQQFPDLHSELNLSSLELGDSALYFCASTLPLAFFGQGTRLTVV.

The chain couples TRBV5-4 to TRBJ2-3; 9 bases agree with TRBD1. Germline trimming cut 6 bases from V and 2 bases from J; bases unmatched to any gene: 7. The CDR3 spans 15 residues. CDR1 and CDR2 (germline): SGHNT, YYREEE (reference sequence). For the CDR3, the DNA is TGTGCCAGCATGCACAGGGGGCTCGACACAGATACGCAGTATTTT. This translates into CASMHRGLDTDTQYF.

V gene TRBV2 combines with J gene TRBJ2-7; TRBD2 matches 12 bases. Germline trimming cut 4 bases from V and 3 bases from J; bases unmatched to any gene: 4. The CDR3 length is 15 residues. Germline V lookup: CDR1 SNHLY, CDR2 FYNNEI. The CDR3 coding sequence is TGTGCCAGCAGTGGCGGACTAGCGGGATACTACGAGCAGTACTTC. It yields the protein CASSGGLAGYYEQYF.

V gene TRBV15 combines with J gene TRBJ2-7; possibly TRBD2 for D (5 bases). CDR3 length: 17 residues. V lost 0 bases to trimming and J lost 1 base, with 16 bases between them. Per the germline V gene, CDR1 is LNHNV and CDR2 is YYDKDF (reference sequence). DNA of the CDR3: TGTGCCACCAGCAGAGATCGGGATTGGGTCCGATCCTACGAGCAGTACTTC. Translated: CATSRDRDWVRSYEQYF.